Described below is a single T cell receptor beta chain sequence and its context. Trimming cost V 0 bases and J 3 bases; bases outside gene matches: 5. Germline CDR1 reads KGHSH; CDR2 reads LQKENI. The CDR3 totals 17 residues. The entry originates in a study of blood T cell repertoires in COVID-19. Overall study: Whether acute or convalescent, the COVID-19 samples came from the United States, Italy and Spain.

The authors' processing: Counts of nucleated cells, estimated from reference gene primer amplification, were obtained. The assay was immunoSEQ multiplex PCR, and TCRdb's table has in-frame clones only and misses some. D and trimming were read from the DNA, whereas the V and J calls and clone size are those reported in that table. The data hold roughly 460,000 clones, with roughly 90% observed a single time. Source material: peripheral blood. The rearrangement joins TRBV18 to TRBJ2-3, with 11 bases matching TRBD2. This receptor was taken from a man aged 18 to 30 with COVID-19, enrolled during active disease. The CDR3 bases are TGTGCCAGCTCACCACCTAGCGGGGGGGACCCTACAGATACGCAGTATTTT. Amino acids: CASSPPSGGDPTDTQYF.